Listed below are T cell receptor beta chains from one sample, sequenced in a study of T cell responses to AZD1222 COVID-19 vaccine. Method: immunoSEQ multiplex PCR; TCRdb's copy keeps in-frame clones and lacks some. The sample lists about 92,000 clones, 86% occurring once. Sequenced material: peripheral blood, taken on day 0 of AZD1222 vaccination. These receptors were obtained from an adult in good health. CDR3s include the opening cysteine and the closing phenylalanine or tryptophan. The order of the fields is CDR3 length, D gene, clone size, J gene, V gene, CDR3 protein, CDR3 DNA. The D gene is left open where the match is weak. Clone sizes are given selectively: once, few, many, or a class where the clone is expanded.

15,NA,NA,TRBJ2-3,TRBV7-9,CASTGAARTTDTQYF,TGTGCCAGCACCGGGGCGGCCCGGACTACAGATACGCAGTATTTT
14,NA,NA,TRBJ1-1,TRBV27,CASSLRRDNTEAFF,TGTGCCAGCAGTCTGAGGCGCGATAACACTGAAGCTTTCTTT
13,TRBD2,NA,TRBJ2-4,TRBV23-1,CASTPGTRAIQYF,TGCGCCAGCACCCCGGGGACTAGGGCCATTCAGTACTTC
14,NA,NA,TRBJ2-1,TRBV27,CASSYQGLYNEQFF,TGTGCCAGCAGTTACCAGGGGCTCTACAATGAGCAGTTCTTC
15,TRBD1,once,TRBJ1-1,TRBV10-3,CATNPGQGRGTEAFF,TGTGCCACCAACCCGGGACAGGGGCGGGGGACTGAAGCTTTCTTT
11,NA,NA,TRBJ1-1,TRBV12-3/TRBV12-4,CASSPGTRAFF,TGTGCCAGCAGTCCCGGGACAAGAGCTTTCTTT
15,NA,few,TRBJ1-5,TRBV7-2,CASTAHGGNDQPQHF,TGTGCCAGCACCGCGCACGGGGGAAATGATCAGCCCCAGCATTTT
14,NA,NA,TRBJ1-3,TRBV2,CASGPMGFGNTIYF,TGTGCCAGCGGGCCGATGGGATTCGGAAACACCATATATTTT
16,TRBD2,NA,TRBJ2-2,TRBV2,CASTRSTSGGTGELFF,TGTGCCAGCACTCGGTCTACTAGCGGGGGAACCGGGGAGCTGTTTTTT
17,TRBD1,NA,TRBJ1-3,TRBV5-1,CASSPGTGGTSGNTIYF,TGCGCCAGCAGCCCGGGAACAGGGGGAACCTCTGGAAACACCATATATTTT
14,TRBD1,NA,TRBJ2-2,TRBV6-6,CASTGTANTGELFF,TGTGCCAGCACCGGGACAGCGAACACCGGGGAGCTGTTTTTT
15,NA,NA,TRBJ1-5,TRBV30,CAWSMLGRANQPQHF,TGTGCCTGGAGTATGTTAGGACGGGCCAATCAGCCCCAGCATTTT
15,TRBD1,NA,TRBJ1-2,TRBV5-4,CASSLLGQGNYGYTF,TGTGCCAGCAGCTTGCTGGGACAGGGAAACTATGGCTACACCTTC
14,NA,once,TRBJ2-7,TRBV19,CASSAPGSPGEQYF,TGTGCCAGTAGTGCACCCGGGTCCCCGGGTGAGCAGTACTTC
16,NA,NA,TRBJ2-3,TRBV28,CASRPEVGAARDTQYF,TGTGCCAGCAGGCCCGAGGTTGGAGCGGCCCGTGATACGCAGTATTTT
15,NA,once,TRBJ2-3,TRBV5-6,CASSSDRLPRDTQYF,TGTGCCAGCAGTTCTGACAGGCTACCCCGCGATACGCAGTATTTT
15,NA,NA,TRBJ2-5,TRBV6-5,CASRVGHFGRETQYF,TGTGCCAGCAGAGTAGGCCATTTCGGAAGGGAGACCCAGTACTTC
14,NA,NA,TRBJ1-1,TRBV6-5,CASTEGPARTEAFF,TGTGCCAGCACCGAGGGACCCGCGAGGACTGAAGCTTTCTTT
18,NA,NA,TRBJ1-6,TRBV5-8,CASSSPAGLSSYNSPLHF,TGTGCCAGCAGCTCGCCAGCGGGACTCAGCTCCTATAATTCACCCCTCCACTTT
15,NA,NA,TRBJ2-1,TRBV23-1,CASSQSREGGNEQFF,TGCGCCAGCAGTCAATCCCGAGAGGGCGGCAATGAGCAGTTCTTC
13,NA,NA,TRBJ1-6,TRBV3-1/TRBV3-2,CASSQATAFPLHF,TGTGCCAGCAGCCAAGCGACAGCCTTCCCCCTCCACTTT
14,TRBD2,NA,TRBJ2-7,TRBV6-5,CASIAGGVSGEQYF,TGTGCCAGCATTGCGGGGGGCGTATCAGGGGAGCAGTACTTC
15,TRBD2,NA,TRBJ2-1,TRBV5-1,CASSFGLAGGNEQFF,TGCGCCAGCAGCTTCGGACTAGCGGGGGGAAATGAGCAGTTCTTC
15,TRBD2,NA,TRBJ2-7,TRBV6-5,CASRDLSGTTYEQYF,TGTGCCAGCAGGGACCTTAGCGGGACCACCTACGAGCAGTACTTC